This T cell receptor beta chain is drawn from a study of T cell responses to AZD1222 COVID-19 vaccine. Study findings and constraints: It should be noted that donors were predominantly white British and more often female, and clonal diversity was possibly underestimated.

Profiled with immunoSEQ multiplex PCR; TCRdb holds only in-frame clones, not every one. The sample holds roughly 70,000 clones, 89% seen once. The CDR3 sequence is 15 residues long. V was clipped by 4 bases and J by 2 bases; unmatched bases: 4. CDR1 is SGHRS and CDR2 is YFSETQ in the germline V gene. Note on this clone: Its antigen is not identified.

The chain couples TRBV5-1 to TRBJ2-1; TRBD2 agrees at 9 bases. The sequencing here drew on peripheral blood, taken 28 days after the second AZD1222 dose. This sequence was found in an adult who received the AZD1222 COVID-19 vaccine. This chain's CDR3 is CASSVVAGAYNEQFF. CDR3 sequence (DNA): TGCGCCAGCAGCGTTGTAGCGGGGGCCTACAATGAGCAGTTCTTC.